A single TCR beta chain is shown here with its context. What it binds is unknown. Germline V gene data show CDR1 as MGHDK and CDR2 as SYGVNS. V shed 6 bases and J shed 2 bases, with 11 bases lying between them. The CDR3 extends over 13 amino acids. The data originate from a study of PD-1 blockade in classical Hodgkin lymphoma. Only in-frame clones appear in the TCRdb table, and some are missing; sequencing was by immunoSEQ multiplex PCR. This sample has 24,000 or so clones, with about 90% found just once. Overall study findings and caveats: Undefined causes, possibly disease activity or prior therapy, underlie the repertoire differences. Reported findings placed baseline TCR diversity lower in newly diagnosed patients (compared with healthy donors).

Time point: newly diagnosed, previously untreated cHL patient sample. With magnetic negative selection, CD4+ T cells were purified from PBMCs that had been thawed. Untreated, newly diagnosed classical Hodgkin lymphoma PBMCs served for comparison. This sequence originates from a human donor with classical Hodgkin lymphoma. The specimen was CD4+ T cells from blood. The chain joins TRBV25-1 to TRBJ2-7; a possible D gene is TRBD1 (6 bases). The CDR3 protein is CASRVTGTYEQYF. CDR3 nucleotides: TGTGCCAGCAGGGTGACAGGCACCTACGAGCAGTACTTC.